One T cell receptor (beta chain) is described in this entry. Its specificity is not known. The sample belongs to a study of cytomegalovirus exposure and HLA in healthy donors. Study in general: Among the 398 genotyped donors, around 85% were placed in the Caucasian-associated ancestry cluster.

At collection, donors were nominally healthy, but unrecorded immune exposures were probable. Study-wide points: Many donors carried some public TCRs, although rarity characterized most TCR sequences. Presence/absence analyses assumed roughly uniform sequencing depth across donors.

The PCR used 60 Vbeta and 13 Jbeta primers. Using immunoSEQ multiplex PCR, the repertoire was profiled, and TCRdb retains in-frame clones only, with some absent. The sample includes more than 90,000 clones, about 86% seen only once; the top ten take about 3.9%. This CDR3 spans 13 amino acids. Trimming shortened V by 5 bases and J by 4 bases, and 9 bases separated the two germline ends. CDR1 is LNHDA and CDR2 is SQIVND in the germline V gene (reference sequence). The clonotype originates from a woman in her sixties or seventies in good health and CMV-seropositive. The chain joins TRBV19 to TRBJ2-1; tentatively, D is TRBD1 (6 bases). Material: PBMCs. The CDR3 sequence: CASSGDRYNEQFF. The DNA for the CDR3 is TGTGCCAGTAGTGGAGACAGGTACAATGAGCAGTTCTTC.